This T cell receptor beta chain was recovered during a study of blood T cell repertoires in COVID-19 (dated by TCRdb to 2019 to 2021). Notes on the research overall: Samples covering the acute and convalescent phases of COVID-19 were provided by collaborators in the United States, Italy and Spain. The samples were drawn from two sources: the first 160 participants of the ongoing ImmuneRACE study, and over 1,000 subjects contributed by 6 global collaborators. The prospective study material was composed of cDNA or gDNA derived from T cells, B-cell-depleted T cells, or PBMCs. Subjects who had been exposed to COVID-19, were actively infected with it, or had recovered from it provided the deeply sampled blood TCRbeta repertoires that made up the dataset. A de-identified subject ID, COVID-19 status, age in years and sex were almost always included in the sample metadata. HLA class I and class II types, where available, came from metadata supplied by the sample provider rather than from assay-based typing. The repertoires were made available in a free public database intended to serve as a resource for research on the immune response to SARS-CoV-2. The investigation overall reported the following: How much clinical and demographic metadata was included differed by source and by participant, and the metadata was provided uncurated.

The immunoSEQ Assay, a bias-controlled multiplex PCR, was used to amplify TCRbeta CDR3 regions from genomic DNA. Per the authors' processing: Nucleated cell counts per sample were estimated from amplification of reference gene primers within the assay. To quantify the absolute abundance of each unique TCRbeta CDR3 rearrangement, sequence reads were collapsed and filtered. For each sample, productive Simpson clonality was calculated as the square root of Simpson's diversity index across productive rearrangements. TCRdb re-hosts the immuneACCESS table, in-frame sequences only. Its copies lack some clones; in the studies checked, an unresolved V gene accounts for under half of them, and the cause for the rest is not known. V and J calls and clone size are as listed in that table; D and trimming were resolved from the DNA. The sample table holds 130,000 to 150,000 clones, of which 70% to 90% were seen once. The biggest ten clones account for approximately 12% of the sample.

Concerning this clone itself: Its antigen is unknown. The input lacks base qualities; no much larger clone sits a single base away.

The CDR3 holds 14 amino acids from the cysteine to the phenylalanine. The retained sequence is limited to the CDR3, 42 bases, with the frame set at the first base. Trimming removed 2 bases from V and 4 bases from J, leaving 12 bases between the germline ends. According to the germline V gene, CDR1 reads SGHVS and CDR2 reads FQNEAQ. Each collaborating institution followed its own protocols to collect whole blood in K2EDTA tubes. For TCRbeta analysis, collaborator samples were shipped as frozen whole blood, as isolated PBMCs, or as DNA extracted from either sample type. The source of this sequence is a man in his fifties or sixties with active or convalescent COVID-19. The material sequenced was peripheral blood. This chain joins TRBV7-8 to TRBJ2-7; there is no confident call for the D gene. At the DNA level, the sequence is TGTGCCAGCAGCTTAAGTATCTCGGTTTACGAGCAGTACTTC. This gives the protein CASSLSISVYEQYF.